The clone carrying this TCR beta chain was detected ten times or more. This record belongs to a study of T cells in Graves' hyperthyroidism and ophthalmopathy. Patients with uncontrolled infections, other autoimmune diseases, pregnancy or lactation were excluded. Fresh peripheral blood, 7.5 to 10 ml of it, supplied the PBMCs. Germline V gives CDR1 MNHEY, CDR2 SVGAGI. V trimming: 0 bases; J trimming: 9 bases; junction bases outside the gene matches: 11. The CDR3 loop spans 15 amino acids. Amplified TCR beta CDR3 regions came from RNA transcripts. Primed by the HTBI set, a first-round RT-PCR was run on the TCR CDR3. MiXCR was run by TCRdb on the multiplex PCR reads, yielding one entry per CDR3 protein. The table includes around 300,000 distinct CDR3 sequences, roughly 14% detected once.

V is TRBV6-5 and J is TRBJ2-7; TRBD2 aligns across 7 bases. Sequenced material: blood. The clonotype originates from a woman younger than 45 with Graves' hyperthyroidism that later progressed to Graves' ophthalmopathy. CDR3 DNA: TGTGCCAGCAGTTACTCGAGCGCGACTAGCACCGGGCAGTACTTC. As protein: CASSYSSATSTGQYF.